These T cell receptor beta chains were read from a single sample in a study of cytomegalovirus exposure and HLA in healthy donors. Sequencing used immunoSEQ multiplex PCR; TCRdb keeps in-frame clones, though not all of them. The sample data list around 60,000 clones. Sequencing used PBMCs. Receptors were obtained from a woman under 30 in good health and CMV-seronegative. Both conserved end residues are part of each CDR3. Fields, in order: J gene, V gene, D gene, CDR3 DNA, CDR3 protein. D genes are given only for firm matches.

TRBJ1-1 TRBV4-1 . TGCGCCAGCAGCCAACCTGGGAGGGGCAGGAACACTGAAGCTTTCTTT CASSQPGRGRNTEAFF
TRBJ1-1 TRBV19 . TGTGCCAGCGACATGCTAGGGGGGGCCACTGAAGCTTTCTTT CASDMLGGATEAFF
TRBJ2-1 TRBV25-1 TRBD2 TGTGCCAGCACCTTTAGCGGGGGGGTGAATGAGCAGTTCTTC CASTFSGGVNEQFF
TRBJ1-1 TRBV5-4 TRBD1 TGTGCCAGCAGCTTGGGCGGGACAGGGTCCCCTACTGAAGCTTTCTTT CASSLGGTGSPTEAFF
TRBJ2-7 TRBV6-1 TRBD1 TGTGCCAGCAACCGGGACAGGGTCTCCTACGAGCAGTACTTC CASNRDRVSYEQYF
TRBJ1-1 TRBV6-5 . TGTGCCAGCAGTTGGGGGGACGGACAGAACACTGAAGCTTTCTTT CASSWGDGQNTEAFF
TRBJ2-7 TRBV19 TRBD1 TGTGCCAGTAGTCGGGACAGGACCTACGAGCAGTACTTC CASSRDRTYEQYF
TRBJ2-1 TRBV4-1 TRBD2 TGCGCCAGCAGCCCCCAGCGGGGGGACAATGAGCAGTTCTTC CASSPQRGDNEQFF
TRBJ2-2 TRBV5-1 . TGCGCCAGCAGCTTGGATATCACCGGGGAGCTGTTTTTT CASSLDITGELFF
TRBJ2-7 TRBV28 TRBD2 TGTGCCAGCAGTTCACTAGCCAGGGTCCCAGGGCGGGGGTACGAGCAGTACTTC CASSSLARVPGRGYEQYF
TRBJ1-2 TRBV28 TRBD1 TGTGCCAGCACCCACCGGGGGGACAGGGACTTCTACTACTATGGCTACACCTTC CASTHRGDRDFYYYGYTF
TRBJ1-2 TRBV2 TRBD1 TGTGCCAGCAGTGAACAAGGGACAGGGGGCTTCTCCGACACCTTC CASSEQGTGGFSDTF
TRBJ2-5 TRBV30 TRBD1 TGTGCCGGAAGGGGACAGGGAATGAGGTGGGAGACCCAGTACTTC CAGRGQGMRWETQYF
TRBJ2-2 TRBV25-1 TRBD2 TGTGCCAGCAGTGGAACTAGCGGGAGGGCCACCGGGGAGCTGTTTTTT CASSGTSGRATGELFF
TRBJ1-5 TRBV6-1 . TGTGCCAGCAGGAGGGCCTTCGATCAGCCCCAGCATTTT CASRRAFDQPQHF
TRBJ1-2 TRBV10-2 TRBD1 TGCGCCAGCAGGGTCGGGACAGGGCACGGCTACACCTTC CASRVGTGHGYTF
TRBJ2-1 TRBV30 TRBD1 TGTGCCTGGGTTGGACAGGGGACCGACAATGAGCAGTTCTTC CAWVGQGTDNEQFF
TRBJ2-1 TRBV29-1 . TGCAGCGTTGGATCCGGGTTGGGTAATGAGCAGTTCTTC CSVGSGLGNEQFF
TRBJ1-1 TRBV2 . TGTGCCAGCAGTCAGGGGTTTGGTGACACTGAAGCTTTCTTT CASSQGFGDTEAFF
TRBJ1-2 TRBV10-3 . TGTGCCATCAAGGAGGGCAGCCCCTATGGCTACACCTTC CAIKEGSPYGYTF